This T cell receptor (beta chain) was sequenced in a study of CD8+ T cells in alopecia areata. Study overall: Treated patients' severity was scored by percentage of affected scalp area. Findings and caveats of the study: Affected scalp, especially in alopecia totalis/universalis, had a higher clonality than normal scalp did.

Between the trimmed V and J ends, which lost 0 bases and 5 bases, there was a span of 17 bases. Germline CDR1 and CDR2: GTSNPN and SVGIG (reference sequence). The CDR3 extends over 15 amino acids. Treatment of the sample: oral pan-JAK inhibitor, 5-10 mg twice daily. Specimens obtained from alopecia areata patients comprised lesional scalp punch biopsies and peripheral blood. Details on this clone: Antigen unknown.

RNA was extracted and reverse transcribed into cDNA as the sequencing template. The method was immunoSEQ multiplex PCR; TCRdb's version includes in-frame clones alone and lacks a portion of them. The sample contains around 120,000 clones, 53% of which appear only once. The chain links TRBV30 to TRBJ2-7; possible D gene TRBD1, 5 bases. The starting material was CD4+ T cells sorted from blood, obtained at week 4, from a patient treated with tofacitinib. This clonotype was sampled from a human donor with alopecia areata. The CDR3 here is CAWSVHGGASDEQYF. CDR3 sequence (DNA): TGTGCCTGGAGTGTACACGGTGGGGCCTCAGACGAGCAGTACTTC.